This TCR beta chain was documented in a study of T cell responses to AZD1222 COVID-19 vaccine. Study results and limitations: The study found vaccine-associated CD4 TCRs spanning spike, dominant at 160-218 and 743-854. Seropositive AZD1222 recipients at baseline numbered only 5 or 6. Females made up more of the donors, who were largely white British, and clonal diversity may have come out too low. Regions left unmutated in variants are reportedly the target of nearly half of spike-specific TCRs.

This clone showed up just once. Its specificity is unknown. The CDR3 consists of 18 residues. Germline V lookup: CDR1 LNHNV, CDR2 YYDKDF (reference sequence). Deletions cut 0 bases from V and 0 bases from J, with 15 bases between. Clones were sequenced by immunoSEQ multiplex PCR, and TCRdb holds only the in-frame ones, with some missing. The sample yields more than 150,000 clones, around 86% seen once. This specimen consisted of peripheral blood, obtained 28 days after the second AZD1222 dose. The chain uses TRBV15 and TRBJ1-3; D is unclear. This TCR was sampled from an adult who received the AZD1222 COVID-19 vaccine. CDR3 protein: CATSRDPTKANSGNTIYF. CDR3 nucleotides: TGTGCCACCAGCAGAGACCCTACCAAGGCGAACTCTGGAAACACCATATATTTT.